A single sample is the source of the 28 T cell receptor beta chains below, sequenced in a study of tumor-infiltrating lymphocytes in primary liver carcinoma. DNA and RNA were both co-extracted from 20-30 mg of bulk tissue that had not been sorted. TCR beta cDNA was made from 500 ng total RNA with a constant-region primer. Employing slightly modified ARM-PCR, three nested multiplex PCR rounds were run, and these gave rise to the TCR beta libraries. With TRBV1-TRBV30 forward primers and a C-beta reverse primer, the first two PCR rounds were run for about 10 cycles each. TCRdb used MiXCR to reprocess the multiplex PCR reads, holding one entry per CDR3 protein. This sample has 95,000 to 100,000 distinct CDR3 sequences; around 66% occur once, and the top ten carry approximately 12%. Sequencing was carried out using liver tumor tissue from sampling region 2. The subset: tumor region T2, inferior pole. Receptors originate from a woman aged 60-75 years with primary liver carcinoma and hepatitis B virus infection.

To note about this clonotype: The junction shows a germline mismatch at one end, possibly a read error. In nucleotides, the CDR3 is TGCGCCATCAGCCAAGTGGGGAGTAGGGGCGGGAGGAAAGAGACCCAGTACTTC. Translated, it gives CAISQVGSRGGRKETQYF. V gene TRBV4-1 combines with J gene TRBJ2-5; 8 bases line up with TRBD2. The CDR3 consists of 18 residues. The germline gives CDR1 MGHRA, CDR2 YSYEKL.

This clonotype was seen only a few times. V gene TRBV7-9 combines with J gene TRBJ1-6; 9 bases are shared with TRBD1. Germline trimming cut 4 bases from V and 9 bases from J; bases unmatched to any gene: 4. CDR3 length equals 14 residues. Germline CDR1 SEHNR, CDR2 FQNEAQ (reference sequence). CDR3 nucleotide sequence: TGTGCCAGCAGCTACGGGACAGGGAGTTCACCCCTCCACTTT. Its protein product is CASSYGTGSSPLHF.

In its sample, this clonotype was seen a few times. The CDR3 does not end in the conserved phenylalanine or tryptophan, so this is likely a read error. The rearrangement uses TRBV29-1 and TRBJ2-5; 7 positions agree with TRBD1. CDR1 and CDR2 (germline): SQVTM, ANQGSEA. CDR3 length: 16 amino acids. The CDR3 sequence: CSVRPRDRRHQETQYL. The CDR3 coding sequence is TGCAGCGTTCGTCCCCGGGACAGAAGGCACCAAGAAACCCAGTACTTA.

Comment on this clonotype: A much more abundant neighbour one base away suggests this may be a read error. The chain combines TRBV5-5 with TRBJ1-5, with TRBD1 matching over 7 bases. Germline assignment: CDR1 SGHKS and CDR2 YYEKEE (reference sequence). This CDR3 region has 15 residues. The CDR3 is CVSSFRGQENQPQHF. As DNA, the CDR3 is TGTGTCAGCAGCTTCCGAGGACAGGAGAATCAGCCCCAGCATTTT.

The chain combines TRBV29-1 with TRBJ1-2; no clear D. V was trimmed by 6 bases and J by 3 bases, leaving 11 bases between them. Germline-derived CDR1 and CDR2 are SQVTM and ANQGSEA. The CDR3 is 12 residues long. The CDR3 DNA is TGCAGCGTCCCGGGTGGAGACTATGGCTACACCTTC. This sequence encodes CSVPGGDYGYTF.

This clonotype appeared many times. The chain combines TRBV5-1 with TRBJ2-6, with 8 positions matching TRBD1. V gave up 0 bases and J gave up 3 bases; unmatched junction bases: 8. The germline gives CDR1 SGHRS, CDR2 YFSETQ. The CDR3 has 18 amino acids. The chain's CDR3 is CASSLEATGAFGANVLTF. In DNA, the CDR3 is TGCGCCAGCAGCTTGGAAGCGACAGGGGCGTTTGGGGCCAACGTCCTGACTTTC.

Remarks on this clonotype: A read error may account for a junction end that differs from germline. CDR3 sequence: CASSQAPRGNGTDTRYF. As DNA, the CDR3 is TGTGCCAGCAGCCAGGCCCCCAGGGGCAACGGGACAGATACGCGGTATTTT. This chain links TRBV11-2 with TRBJ2-3; 7 bases line up with TRBD1. Per the germline V gene, CDR1 is SGHAT and CDR2 is FQNNGV. This CDR3 has 17 amino acids.

As to this clonotype: An end of the junction does not agree with germline; a read error may underlie this. The V and J genes are TRBV30 and TRBJ1-1; a possible D gene is TRBD1 (5 bases). The CDR3 totals 14 residues. Germline lookup yields CDR1 GTSNPN and CDR2 SVGIG (reference sequence). Here the CDR3 reads CAWMQRGSGTGAFF. DNA of the CDR3: TGTGCCTGGATGCAGAGGGGATCGGGGACTGGAGCTTTCTTT.

This clonotype was found a few times. A much larger clone differs by one base, so this may be a read error. V gene TRBV5-6 combines with J gene TRBJ2-1, with 9 bases matching TRBD2. This CDR3 comprises 16 residues. CDR1 and CDR2 (germline): SGHDT, YYEEEE. CDR3 region: CVSGRTDSGSWGEQFF. CDR3 DNA sequence: TGTGTCAGCGGAAGGACAGATAGCGGGAGTTGGGGTGAGCAGTTCTTC.

This clonotype was recorded only once. This may be a read error: a much more frequent sequence differs by one nucleotide. V is TRBV7-9 and J is TRBJ2-7; D uncertain. The CDR3 runs to 14 residues. CDR1 is SEHNR and CDR2 is FQNEAQ in the germline V gene (reference sequence). CDR3 sequence reads: CASSLSAGSYKQYF. The DNA of the CDR3 is TGTGCCAGCAGCTTATCCGCCGGATCCTACAAGCAGTACTTC.

About this clonotype itself: One end of the junction does not line up with germline, which may come from a read error. V and J are TRBV11-1 and TRBJ2-7, with D possibly TRBD2 on 5 matching bases. From germline, CDR1 is SGHAT and CDR2 FQDESV (reference sequence). CDR3 length: 14 residues. CDR3 residues: CASSWKRATYEQYF. CDR3 DNA: TGTGCCAGCAGCTGGAAGAGGGCCACCTACGAACAGTATTTC.

Turning to this clonotype: Mismatch with germline at one junction end may stem from a read error. The rearrangement links TRBV11-3 to TRBJ2-7; the match to TRBD1 covers 10 bases. The CDR3 runs to 15 residues. The germline gives CDR1 SGHNT, CDR2 YENEEA. CDR3 nucleotide sequence: TGTGCCAGCAGCCCCGGGACAGGGGACACCTACGAGCAGTATTTC. It yields the protein CASSPGTGDTYEQYF.

This clonotype was recorded a few times. DNA of the CDR3: TGTGCCAGCAGCCGGCGAGGGTTGCAGGGCTACACCTTC. This sequence encodes CASSRRGLQGYTF. J is TRBJ1-2 and V is TRBV7-9; D remains ambiguous. CDR1 SEHNR and CDR2 FQNEAQ come from the germline V gene (reference sequence). The V end lost 5 bases, the J end lost 8 bases, and 15 bases lay between the germline ends. This CDR3 spans 13 amino acids.

Points on this clonotype: No conserved phenylalanine or tryptophan ends this CDR3, so it is likely a read error. The limits of the CDR3 on the DNA are not certain, so only TCRdb's listed CDR3 is given. The chain joins TRBV11-2 to TRBJ2-7; the tabulated D call, TRBD2, remains unverified against the DNA. Termini included, the CDR3 measures 15 amino acids. The V gene's germline CDR1 is SGHAT and CDR2 FQNNGV. CDR3 protein: CASSLEPNGSGERYL.

A remark on this clonotype: The CDR3 end shows no conserved phenylalanine or tryptophan, and so a read error is likely. The chain carries TRBV6-4 and TRBJ2-5, with 9 bases lining up with TRBD1. CDR1 is MRHNA and CDR2 is SNTAGT in the germline V gene. V lost 9 bases and J lost 8; bases outside the gene matches: 10. The CDR3 loop spans 13 amino acids. As DNA, the CDR3 is TGTGCCAGTACCGACGGGGACAGGGACACCCAGTACCTC. It translates to CASTDGDRDTQYL.

Concerning this clonotype itself: A read error may produce the germline difference seen at one junction end. The chain uses TRBV30 and TRBJ1-1, with D uncertain. The germline CDR1 and CDR2 sequences are GTSNPN and SVGIG (reference sequence). CDR3 length: 13 amino acids. This CDR3 reads CAWSSVMNSEAFF. The CDR3 nucleotides read TGTGCCTGGAGCTCGGTCATGAACAGTGAAGCTTTCTTT.

This clonotype was detected a few times. Given a much more abundant clone one base away, this may be a read error. The V gene is TRBV28, the J gene TRBJ2-1; 12 bases map to TRBD2. The CDR3 runs to 14 residues. The germline V gene has CDR1 MDHEN and CDR2 SYDVKM. The CDR3 spells CAGSLAGGLFEQFF. The CDR3 DNA reads TGTGCCGGCAGTCTAGCGGGAGGGCTCTTTGAGCAGTTCTTC.

Worth noting for this clonotype: An end of the junction does not agree with germline; a read error may underlie this. The V and J genes are TRBV12-3 or TRBV12-4 and TRBJ2-1; 8 bases match TRBD2. This CDR3 contains 13 residues. For the CDR3, the DNA is TGTGCCAGCAGGACTAGCGACTACAATGAGCAGTTTTTC. Its translation is CASRTSDYNEQFF.

About this clonotype itself: This could be a read error, since a much larger clone is one nucleotide away. V is TRBV5-4 and J is TRBJ1-1; D may be TRBD1 (6 bases). This CDR3 contains 14 residues. V shed 0 bases and J shed 6 bases, with 12 bases lying between them. The V gene's germline CDR1 is SGHNT and CDR2 YYREEE (reference sequence). CDR3 protein: CASSLDRERAEAFF. The CDR3 nucleotides read TGTGCCAGCAGCTTGGACAGGGAGAGGGCTGAAGCTTTCTTT.

The chain uses TRBV29-1 and TRBJ2-3; TRBD1 or TRBD2 may be the D gene (5 bases each). Germline-derived CDR1 and CDR2 are SQVTM and ANQGSEA. This CDR3 is 14 amino acids long. Trimming shortened V by 1 base and J by 1 base, and 9 bases separated the two germline ends. Here the CDR3 DNA reads TGCAGCGTTGAAGGGGGGAGTTGCACAGATACGCAGTATTTT. Translated, it gives CSVEGGSCTDTQYF.

The rearrangement links TRBV21-1 to TRBJ2-5; the table's D call TRBD2 went unverified against the DNA. TRBV21-1 is a pseudogene locus. This CDR3 is built from 15 residues. The CDR3, as DNA: TGTGCCAGCTCGGGAGGCCCCCGCCTCCAAGAGACCCAGTACTTC. Translated, it gives CASSGGPRLQETQYF.

Comments on this clonotype: It is likely a read error, because the conserved phenylalanine at the end of the CDR3 is missing. The CDR3 loop reads CASSFSSYRPQHS. The CDR3 nucleotides are TGTGCCAGCAGTTTTTCCTCGTATCGGCCCCAGCATTCT. V and J are TRBV12-3 or TRBV12-4 and TRBJ1-5; D not certain. The CDR3 spans 13 residues. V was trimmed by 3 bases and J by 9 bases, leaving 12 bases between them.

The gene calls are TRBV11-2 and TRBJ2-1; D might be TRBD1 or TRBD2, each matching 5 bases. Germline CDR1 reads SGHAT; CDR2 reads FQNNGV. The V gene lost 3 bases and the J gene lost 10 bases, with 13 bases spanning the gap. The CDR3 is 13 residues long. In DNA, the CDR3 is TGTGCCAGCAGCTTCGCTCGGGGCGTGGAGCAGTTCTTC. This translates into CASSFARGVEQFF.

As concerns this clonotype: This may arise from a read error, as a much more abundant clone is one base away. The CDR3 protein is CASRSGVIGNEQFF. For the CDR3, the DNA is TGTGCCAGCAGATCCGGAGTGATAGGAAATGAGCAGTTCTTC. V gene TRBV28 combines with J gene TRBJ2-1; D gene unclear. This CDR3 is 14 amino acids long. Germline CDR1 and CDR2: MDHEN and SYDVKM. V was trimmed by 6 bases and J by 7 bases, leaving 16 bases between them.

As to this clonotype: This CDR3 fails to terminate in the conserved phenylalanine or tryptophan, so it likely reflects a read error. The chain couples TRBV5-1 to TRBJ2-7; possible D gene TRBD2, 6 bases. Germline V lookup: CDR1 SGHRS, CDR2 YFSETQ. The CDR3 is 13 residues long. V lost 4 bases to trimming and J lost 1 base, with 9 bases between them. The CDR3 region has the DNA TGCGCCAGCAGCCAGGGACTTTCCTACGAGCAGTACATC. Translation gives CASSQGLSYEQYI.

Note on this clonotype: This clone may be a read error of a much larger clone one base away. The chain recombines TRBV6-6 with TRBJ2-3; D possibly corresponds to TRBD1 (5 bases). Trimming removed 4 bases at V and 0 bases at J, with 14 bases between. CDR1 and CDR2 from the germline V gene are MNHNY and SVGAGI (reference sequence). The CDR3 has 16 residues. The CDR3 coding sequence is TGTGCCAGCAGTTGCAGCCGAGACAGTAGCACAGATACGCAGTATTTT. This encodes CASSCSRDSSTDTQYF.

In regard to this clonotype: A clone one base away is much larger, so this may be a read error. V is TRBV6-6 and J is TRBJ1-5; TRBD1 matches at 9 bases. CDR1 MNHNY and CDR2 SVGAGI come from the germline V gene (reference sequence). Trimming cost V 6 bases and J 11 bases; bases outside gene matches: 8. CDR3 length equals 13 residues. The chain's CDR3 is CASRPGQGMSQHF. The DNA for the CDR3 is TGTGCCAGCAGGCCGGGACAGGGTATGTCCCAGCATTTT.

For this clonotype: An end of the junction differs from the germline gene, which may be a read error. The V and J genes are TRBV28 and TRBJ2-1; D tentatively fits TRBD1 or TRBD2 (5 bases each). Germline lookup yields CDR1 MDHEN and CDR2 SYDVKM. This CDR3 comprises 15 residues. CDR3 nucleotide sequence: TGTGCCAGCAGTTCGGCTGGGGCGACAGAGGGTAGGGGTTTATTC. This sequence encodes CASSSAGATEGRGLF.